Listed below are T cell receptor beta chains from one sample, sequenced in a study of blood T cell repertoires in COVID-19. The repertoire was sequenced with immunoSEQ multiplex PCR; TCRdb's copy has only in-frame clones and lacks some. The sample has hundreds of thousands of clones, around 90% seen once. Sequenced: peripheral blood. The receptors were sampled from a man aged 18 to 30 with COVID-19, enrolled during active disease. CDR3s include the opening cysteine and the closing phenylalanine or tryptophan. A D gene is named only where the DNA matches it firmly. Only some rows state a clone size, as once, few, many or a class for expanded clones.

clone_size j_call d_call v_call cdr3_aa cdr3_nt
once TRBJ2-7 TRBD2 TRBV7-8 CASSLVYSSVSGPTYEQYF TGTGCCAGCAGCTTAGTATACAGCTCGGTTAGCGGGCCGACCTACGAGCAGTACTTC
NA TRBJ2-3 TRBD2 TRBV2 CASSGLAGTYTQYF TGTGCCAGCAGTGGGCTAGCGGGAACGTATACGCAGTATTTT
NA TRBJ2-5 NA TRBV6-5 CASTLAYQETQYF TGTGCCAGCACGCTAGCGTACCAAGAGACCCAGTACTTC
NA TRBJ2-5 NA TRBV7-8 CASGTGGQGETQYF TGTGCCAGCGGGACGGGGGGCCAGGGTGAGACCCAGTACTTC
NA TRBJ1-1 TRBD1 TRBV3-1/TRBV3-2 CASSTPTGGRTEAFF TGTGCCAGCAGCACCCCGACAGGGGGTCGCACTGAAGCTTTCTTT
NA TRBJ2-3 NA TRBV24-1 CATSDWGADTQYF TGTGCCACCAGTGACTGGGGGGCAGATACGCAGTATTTT
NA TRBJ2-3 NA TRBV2 CASSEHRAITDTQYF TGTGCCAGCAGTGAGCACAGGGCGATAACAGATACGCAGTATTTT
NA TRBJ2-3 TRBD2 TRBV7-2 CASSFLAGVLDTQYF TGTGCCAGCAGCTTTTTAGCGGGAGTACTAGATACGCAGTATTTT
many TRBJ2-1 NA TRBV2 CASTRLWSEQFF TGTGCCAGCACCCGACTATGGAGTGAGCAGTTCTTC
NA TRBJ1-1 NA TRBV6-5 CASTSPLNTEAFF TGTGCCAGCACCTCTCCGTTGAACACTGAAGCTTTCTTT
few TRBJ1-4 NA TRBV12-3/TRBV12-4 CASSFGENEKLFF TGTGCCAGCAGTTTTGGTGAGAATGAAAAACTGTTTTTT
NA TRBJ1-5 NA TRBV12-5 CASGSGTHSNQPQHF TGTGCTAGTGGTTCCGGGACACATAGCAATCAGCCCCAGCATTTT
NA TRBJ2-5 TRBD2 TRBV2 CASSRGGHQETQYF TGTGCCAGCAGTCGCGGGGGGCATCAAGAGACCCAGTACTTC
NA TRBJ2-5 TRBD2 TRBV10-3 CAISVGSSGFFETQYF TGTGCCATCAGTGTAGGGTCTAGCGGGTTCTTCGAGACCCAGTACTTC
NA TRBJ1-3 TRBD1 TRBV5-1 CASSPQGAGGNTIYF TGCGCCAGCAGCCCACAGGGGGCAGGTGGAAACACCATATATTTT
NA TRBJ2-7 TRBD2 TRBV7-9 CASSLERTSLLAEQYF TGTGCCAGCAGCTTAGAAAGGACTAGTCTGCTCGCCGAGCAGTACTTC
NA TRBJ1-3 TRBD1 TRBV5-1 CASSLVGQGSMGNTIYF TGCGCCAGCAGCTTAGTAGGACAGGGGTCGATGGGAAACACCATATATTTT
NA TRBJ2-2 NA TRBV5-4 CASSFQGTGELFF TGTGCCAGCAGCTTTCAGGGAACCGGGGAGCTGTTTTTT
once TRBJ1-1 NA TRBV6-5 CASRPVANTEAFF TGTGCCAGCAGGCCGGTCGCGAACACTGAAGCTTTCTTT
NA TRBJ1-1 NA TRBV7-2 CASSFGVLNTEAFF TGTGCCAGCAGCTTCGGAGTTCTGAACACTGAAGCTTTCTTT
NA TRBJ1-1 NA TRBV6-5 CASSSTGRTEAFF TGTGCCAGCAGTAGCACAGGGCGGACTGAAGCTTTCTTT
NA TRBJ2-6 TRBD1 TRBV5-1 CASSYETGGSGANVLTF TGCGCCAGCAGCTATGAGACAGGGGGCTCTGGGGCCAACGTCCTGACTTTC
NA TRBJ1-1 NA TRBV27 CASRGGVGAFF TGTGCCAGCAGGGGAGGGGTTGGGGCTTTCTTT